A selection of T cell receptor beta chains follows, all from one sample in a study of post-analysis software for immune sequencing data. TCRdb independently ran MiXCR on the PCR reads; one entry per CDR3 protein. The sample has fewer than 850,000 distinct CDR3 sequences, around 27% seen once. Sample: blood. The source is a girl aged 10 to 17 with multiple sclerosis. CDR3s include the opening cysteine and the closing phenylalanine or tryptophan. A D gene is named only where the DNA matches it firmly. A clone size is listed for some rows: how often the clone was seen (once, few, many), or a class if it is expanded.

size	V	D	J	CDR3	DNA
few	TRBV5-1	.	TRBJ2-3	CASSLRRLGDTQYF	TGCGCCAGCAGCTTGCGTCGGCTAGGAGATACGCAGTATTTT
.	TRBV3-1	.	TRBJ2-4	CASSPPAPLKNIQYF	TGTGCCAGCAGCCCCCCAGCTCCCCTGAAAAACATTCAGTACTTC
.	TRBV7-8	.	TRBJ2-7	CASSLGAKSSYEQYF	TGTGCCAGCAGCCTCGGGGCTAAAAGCTCCTACGAGCAGTACTTC
.	TRBV5-6	.	TRBJ1-5	CASSLGAVLSNQPQHF	TGTGCCAGCAGCTTGGGGGCCGTACTTAGCAATCAGCCCCAGCATTTT
few	TRBV20-1	.	TRBJ2-5	CSARFRASETQYF	TGCAGTGCTAGATTTAGGGCTTCAGAGACCCAGTACTTC
few	TRBV7-8	.	TRBJ2-7	CASSLGPTYYEQYF	TGTGCCAGCAGCTTAGGACCGACCTACTACGAGCAGTACTTC
.	TRBV24-1	.	TRBJ2-1	CATSDRIRPTRTSNEQFF	TGTGCCACCAGTGATCGTATACGGCCCACGAGGACGTCCAATGAGCAGTTCTTC
few	TRBV5-1	.	TRBJ2-1	CASSAEGNSYNEQFF	TGCGCCAGCAGCGCCGAGGGTAACTCCTACAATGAGCAGTTCTTC
.	TRBV20-1	TRBD2	TRBJ2-7	CSGVIAGRLDEQYF	TGCAGTGGCGTCATAGCGGGAAGACTTGACGAGCAGTACTTC
.	TRBV9	.	TRBJ1-2	CASSVEARYGQGDDGYTF	TGTGCCAGCAGCGTCGAGGCGCGGTACGGGCAAGGGGATGATGGCTACACCTTC
few	TRBV6-2/TRBV6-3	.	TRBJ2-1	CASRPPGVGGEQFF	TGTGCCAGCAGACCACCGGGCGTCGGGGGTGAGCAGTTCTTC
few	TRBV6-2/TRBV6-3	.	TRBJ1-2	CASKAPRMGDYGYTF	TGTGCCAGCAAAGCCCCCCGCATGGGGGACTATGGCTACACCTTC
few	TRBV10-3	.	TRBJ1-2	CAISESGEDGYTF	TGTGCCATCAGTGAGTCGGGAGAGGATGGCTACACCTTC
.	TRBV19	.	TRBJ1-5	CASSEQEYNQPQHF	TGTGCCAGTAGTGAACAGGAATACAATCAGCCCCAGCATTTT
.	TRBV5-6	.	TRBJ2-5	CASSFGQEGETQYF	TGTGCCAGCAGCTTTGGCCAGGAAGGAGAGACCCAGTACTTC
few	TRBV4-1	.	TRBJ2-1	CASSHPAPVNEQFF	TGCGCCAGCAGCCACCCAGCCCCGGTCAATGAGCAGTTCTTC
few	TRBV6-5	TRBD1	TRBJ2-5	CASSYDVLGTALGETQYF	TGTGCCAGCAGTTACGACGTTCTAGGGACAGCCCTGGGAGAGACCCAGTACTTC
few	TRBV7-2	TRBD2	TRBJ2-7	CASSPLAGADEQYF	TGTGCCAGCAGCCCCCTAGCGGGAGCAGACGAGCAGTACTTC
few	TRBV12-3/TRBV12-4	.	TRBJ1-5	CASSPQDGSNQPQHF	TGTGCCAGCAGTCCTCAGGACGGGAGCAATCAGCCCCAGCATTTT
.	TRBV5-1	TRBD1	TRBJ1-4	CASSGTGLEKLFF	TGCGCCAGCTCCGGGACAGGGCTTGAAAAACTGTTTTTT
.	TRBV7-2	.	TRBJ2-7	CASSRKRVGFSYEQYF	TGTGCCAGCAGCCGAAAACGTGTGGGGTTCTCCTACGAGCAGTACTTC
.	TRBV7-2	.	TRBJ1-4	CASSQGTREKRFF	TGTGCCAGCAGCCAAGGGACACGAGAAAAACGGTTTTTT
few	TRBV20-1	.	TRBJ2-7	CSAVGTLSYEQYF	TGCAGTGCTGTCGGGACGCTCTCCTACGAGCAGTACTTC
.	TRBV24-1	.	TRBJ1-5	CATSEGDRYNQPQHF	TGTGCCACCAGTGAGGGGGACCGTTACAATCAGCCCCAGCATTTT
.	TRBV3-1	.	TRBJ1-1	CASSLEQAGTEAFF	TGTGCCAGCAGCCTCGAACAGGCGGGCACTGAAGCTTTCTTT
.	TRBV29-1	.	TRBJ2-3	CSSLTGLDTQYF	TGCAGCTCCCTCACCGGGTTGGATACGCAGTATTTT
.	TRBV5-1	TRBD1	TRBJ2-7	CASSRDRGNSYEQYF	TGCGCCAGCAGCCGGGACAGGGGCAACTCCTACGAGCAGTACTTC
few	TRBV15	.	TRBJ1-1	CATSRGRTANTEAFF	TGTGCCACCAGCAGAGGCCGGACGGCCAACACTGAAGCTTTCTTT
.	TRBV7-9	.	TRBJ2-1	CASPSLGGVWGNEQFF	TGTGCCAGCCCTTCGTTGGGGGGCGTTTGGGGTAATGAGCAGTTCTTC
few	TRBV15	TRBD1	TRBJ2-7	CATSPEGTGTGKYF	TGTGCCACCAGCCCAGAGGGTACCGGGACAGGGAAGTACTTC
few	TRBV4-3	TRBD2	TRBJ2-6	CASSQDYGRAGANVLTF	TGCGCCAGCAGCCAAGATTACGGGAGGGCTGGGGCCAACGTCCTGACTTTC
few	TRBV9	.	TRBJ2-3	CASSVASGGDTQYF	TGTGCCAGCAGCGTAGCTTCCGGGGGAGATACGCAGTATTTT
.	TRBV29-1	TRBD1	TRBJ2-5	CSVELPAGGKETQYF	TGCAGCGTTGAACTCCCGGCAGGGGGCAAAGAGACCCAGTACTTC
once	TRBV27	.	TRBJ2-7	CASSLTGMTYEQYF	TGTGCCAGCAGTCTCACAGGGATGACCTACGAGCAGTACTTC
many	TRBV7-2	.	TRBJ2-5	CASSLVSAGGETQYF	TGTGCCAGCAGCTTAGTTTCGGCTGGAGGCGAGACCCAGTACTTC
once	TRBV29-1	.	TRBJ1-1	CSVVTAGMATEAFF	TGCAGCGTGGTAACGGCAGGGATGGCCACTGAAGCTTTCTTT
many	TRBV20-1	.	TRBJ2-5	CSAPSVMTQYF	TGCAGTGCCCCCTCGGTGATGACCCAGTACTTC
.	TRBV28	TRBD2	TRBJ2-7	CASSSPSRGDPYEQYF	TGTGCCAGCAGTTCCCCGAGCCGGGGGGATCCCTACGAGCAGTACTTC
few	TRBV6-6	.	TRBJ2-5	CASTSTGAAGGETQYF	TGTGCCAGCACCTCAACAGGGGCGGCCGGAGGGGAGACCCAGTACTTC
few	TRBV11-2	.	TRBJ1-1	CASSLAGKGTEAFF	TGTGCCAGCAGCTTAGCCGGGAAGGGTACTGAAGCTTTCTTT
.	TRBV27	.	TRBJ1-5	CASSSLLTGPQHF	TGTGCCAGCAGTTCCCTCTTGACAGGGCCCCAGCATTTT
.	TRBV19	.	TRBJ1-2	CARSFRDVGYTF	TGTGCCAGGAGTTTTCGTGACGTTGGCTACACCTTC